A selection of T cell receptor beta chains follows, all from one sample in a study of cytomegalovirus exposure and HLA in healthy donors. Produced via immunoSEQ multiplex PCR; TCRdb's table is partial and in-frame only. The sample yields fewer than 250,000 clones, under 80% seen once. The sequenced sample was PBMCs. These TCRs come from a man younger than 45 in good health and CMV-seropositive. CDR3s include the opening cysteine and the closing phenylalanine or tryptophan. Fields, in order: D gene, clone size, V gene, J gene, CDR3 DNA, CDR3 protein. D genes are given only for firm matches. Not every row has a clone size; where given, it reads once, few, many or a size class.

TRBD2,-,TRBV28,TRBJ2-1,TGTGCCAGCAGTTCCCCCGCAGCGGGACGTGGCAATGAGCAGTTCTTC,CASSSPAAGRGNEQFF
-,-,TRBV7-2,TRBJ2-3,TGTGCCAGCAGCTCCCCACCGGGAGAGAGCACAGATACGCAGTATTTT,CASSSPPGESTDTQYF
-,-,TRBV10-3,TRBJ1-1,TGTGCCATCAGTGGATACGAAGGAGGTGAAGCTTTCTTT,CAISGYEGGEAFF
-,few,TRBV5-3,TRBJ1-2,TGTGCCAGAAGCTTCCAGGGCAGGGATGACTATGGCTACACCTTC,CARSFQGRDDYGYTF
-,-,TRBV6-1,TRBJ1-4,TGTGCCAGCAGTGAAGCGCTCGGACAGCGAGGCGAAAAGCTGTTTTTT,CASSEALGQRGEKLFF
TRBD1,-,TRBV4-3,TRBJ2-7,TGCGCCAGCAGCCAAGAGGGACAGGGACCCTACGAGCAGTACTTC,CASSQEGQGPYEQYF
TRBD1,-,TRBV25-1,TRBJ2-2,TGTGCCAGCACCTCCCCATGGACAGGGAACACCGGGGAGCTGTTTTTT,CASTSPWTGNTGELFF
-,-,TRBV5-6,TRBJ2-5,TGTGCCAGCACCCGGAGAGGCGCCCAGTACTTC,CASTRRGAQYF
-,few,TRBV5-4,TRBJ2-7,TGTGCCAGCAGCTTGGACGGTAGCTCCTACGAGCAGTACTTC,CASSLDGSSYEQYF
-,-,TRBV18,TRBJ2-7,TGTGCCAGCTCACCTTCCCCGCAGTACTACGAGCAGTACTTC,CASSPSPQYYEQYF
-,-,TRBV9,TRBJ2-1,TGTGCCAGCAGCGTAGTCCGGGGGCGGGAGAATGAGCAGTTCTTC,CASSVVRGRENEQFF
-,-,TRBV11-1,TRBJ1-5,TGTGCCAGCAGCTTAATACAGATCGATAGCAATCAGCCCCAGCATTTT,CASSLIQIDSNQPQHF
-,-,TRBV7-2,TRBJ2-7,TGTGCCAGCAGCTTAGGGGCACCGATTGACGAGCAGTACTTC,CASSLGAPIDEQYF
-,-,TRBV29-1,TRBJ1-2,TGCAGCGTGTCTCTCCAGGGCTATGGCTACACCTTC,CSVSLQGYGYTF
TRBD2,-,TRBV5-4,TRBJ2-5,TGTGCCAGCAGCTCTTGGGCTAGCGGGCGTCAAGAGACCCAGTACTTC,CASSSWASGRQETQYF
TRBD2,-,TRBV7-9,TRBJ2-7,TGTGCCAGCAGCTTAGGTGGACTAGCGGCCTACGAGCAGTACTTC,CASSLGGLAAYEQYF
TRBD2,-,TRBV27,TRBJ2-1,TGTGCCAGCAGCCTATGGGTAAGCGGGACCGCCCGGGGGATCTACAATGAGCAGTTCTTC,CASSLWVSGTARGIYNEQFF
-,-,TRBV5-1,TRBJ2-1,TGCGCCAGCAGTAATTCGGCGACGGGTTACAATGAGCAGTTCTTC,CASSNSATGYNEQFF
-,-,TRBV28,TRBJ2-7,TGTGCCAGCAGTTTACTATCCTACGAGCAGTACTTC,CASSLLSYEQYF
-,-,TRBV5-8,TRBJ2-2,TGTGCCAGCAGCTTGGCCGGGAAGCGACTGAACACCGGGGAGCTGTTTTTT,CASSLAGKRLNTGELFF
TRBD1,-,TRBV2,TRBJ1-1,TGTGCCAGCAGACCACCCAGGGGGATCACTGAAGCTTTCTTT,CASRPPRGITEAFF
-,-,TRBV28,TRBJ1-6,TGTGCCAGCAGTTTATCCCGGGAGAGCTCCTATAATTCACCCCTCCACTTT,CASSLSRESSYNSPLHF
-,-,TRBV7-3,TRBJ2-5,TGTGCCAGCAGCTTAAAGACAGGAGGCCAAGAGACCCAGTACTTC,CASSLKTGGQETQYF
TRBD1,few,TRBV28,TRBJ1-5,TGTGCCAGCGAGGGGGCTCAATACAATCAGCCCCAGCATTTT,CASEGAQYNQPQHF
TRBD1,-,TRBV11-2,TRBJ1-1,TGTGCCAGCAGCTCCCTTAACAGGGGAGCTGAAGCTTTCTTT,CASSSLNRGAEAFF
-,-,TRBV4-3,TRBJ2-5,TGCGCCAGCAGCACCCAGGGGGGAGAGACCCAGTACTTC,CASSTQGGETQYF
TRBD1,-,TRBV5-6,TRBJ2-7,TGTGCCAGCAGCTTTCAGGGGGCCCACGAGCAGTACTTC,CASSFQGAHEQYF
TRBD1,-,TRBV19,TRBJ2-2,TGTGCCAGTAGTAGAAGGAGACAGGGGGCTCAGAACACCGGGGAGCTGTTTTTT,CASSRRRQGAQNTGELFF
TRBD1,-,TRBV7-2,TRBJ2-7,TGTGCCAGCAGCTACTACAGGGGGCCCTCCTACGAGCAGTACTTC,CASSYYRGPSYEQYF
TRBD1,-,TRBV5-4,TRBJ1-2,TGTGCCAGCAGCCGCTTTAGGGGGCGAAGCTATGGCTACACCTTC,CASSRFRGRSYGYTF
TRBD1,-,TRBV4-3,TRBJ2-7,TGCGCCAGCAGCCCCGGGGACAGGGTCACCTACGAGCAGTACTTC,CASSPGDRVTYEQYF
-,-,TRBV7-9,TRBJ2-1,TGTGCCAGCAGCATCCATGGGGCCTCGTTAAGGAATGAGCAGTTCTTC,CASSIHGASLRNEQFF
TRBD1,-,TRBV2,TRBJ1-2,TGTGCCAGCACGAGTCGAGGCAGGGGGTATGGCTACACCTTC,CASTSRGRGYGYTF
-,-,TRBV7-4,TRBJ1-5,TGTGCCAGCAGCTTAGCTGGGACAAGTTATAGCAATCAGCCCCAGCATTTT,CASSLAGTSYSNQPQHF
TRBD2,-,TRBV27,TRBJ2-2,TGTGCCAGCAGACTAGCGGGGGGCACCGGGGAGCTGTTTTTT,CASRLAGGTGELFF
-,-,TRBV6-1,TRBJ2-2,TGTGCCAGCAGTGAAGGCGGGGCATTGAACACCGGGGAGCTGTTTTTT,CASSEGGALNTGELFF
TRBD1,-,TRBV19,TRBJ2-5,TGTGCCAGTAGTTTCCCCGACAGGGGTGAGACCCAGTACTTC,CASSFPDRGETQYF
TRBD2,-,TRBV9,TRBJ2-7,TGTGCCAGCAAAAGTAGCGGGACCGGCGAGCAGTACTTC,CASKSSGTGEQYF
-,-,TRBV7-9,TRBJ2-3,TGTGCCAGCACCCCGGGACTGAGCACAGATACGCAGTATTTT,CASTPGLSTDTQYF
TRBD2,few,TRBV19,TRBJ2-3,TGTGCCAGTAGATCTAGCGGGGTGCGCACAGATACGCAGTATTTT,CASRSSGVRTDTQYF
-,few,TRBV5-6,TRBJ1-3,TGTGCCAGCAGCTCTCCTACAGGTCTTCCCGTCAACACCATATATTTT,CASSSPTGLPVNTIYF
-,-,TRBV6-6,TRBJ1-2,TGTGCCAGCAGTTCTCCCTCGGGAAGGAGTAACTATGGCTACACCTTC,CASSSPSGRSNYGYTF
TRBD1,-,TRBV5-4,TRBJ2-5,TGTGCCAGCAGCCCGGGACAGGATGGGGCCCAGTACTTC,CASSPGQDGAQYF
-,once,TRBV19,TRBJ2-1,TGTGCCAGTAGTATCGATAGCGGAGGTTCCTACAATGAGCAGTTCTTC,CASSIDSGGSYNEQFF
TRBD1,-,TRBV18,TRBJ1-2,TGTGCCAGCTCCCCCGGACAGGGGGTCTGGTATGGCTACACCTTC,CASSPGQGVWYGYTF
-,-,TRBV7-7,TRBJ2-5,TGTGCTAGCAGCTTAGCAGGGAGAGAGACCCAGTACTTC,CASSLAGRETQYF